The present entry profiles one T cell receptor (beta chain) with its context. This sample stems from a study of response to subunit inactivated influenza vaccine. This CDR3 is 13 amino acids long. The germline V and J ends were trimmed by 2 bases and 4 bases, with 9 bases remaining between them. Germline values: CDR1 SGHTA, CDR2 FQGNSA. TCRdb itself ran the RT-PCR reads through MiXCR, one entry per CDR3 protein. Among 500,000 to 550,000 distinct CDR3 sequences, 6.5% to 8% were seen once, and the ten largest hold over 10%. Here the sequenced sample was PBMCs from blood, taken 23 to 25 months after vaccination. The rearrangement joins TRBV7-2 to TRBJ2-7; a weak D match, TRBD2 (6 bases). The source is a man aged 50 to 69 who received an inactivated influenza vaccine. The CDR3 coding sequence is TGTGCCAGCAGCTTATTACGGGAGTACGAGCAGTACTTC. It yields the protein CASSLLREYEQYF.